This record concerns one TCR beta chain sequence. What it binds is unknown. V lost 1 base and J lost 7; bases outside the gene matches: 8. The germline V gene encodes CDR1 SGHVS and CDR2 FNYEAQ. There are 16 residues in the CDR3. This record comes from a study of cytomegalovirus exposure and HLA in healthy donors. For the study at large: Counted in an early data release were 75 million to 85 million unique TCRs from HLA-typed donors.

Regarding the study as a whole: The HLA-A and HLA-B alleles of most subjects were reportedly predicted accurately from TCR beta sequences. Reports credit the classifier with highly specific, highly sensitive diagnosis of cytomegalovirus status. Donors were assumed by presence/absence analyses to have roughly uniform sequencing depth.

60 Vbeta and 13 Jbeta primers were used in PCR. TCRdb keeps only in-frame clones here, not all; method: immunoSEQ multiplex PCR. This sample has around 67,000 clones, with around 72% found just once. The genes are TRBV7-6 and TRBJ2-3, with 10 bases that match TRBD2. Sequencing was carried out using PBMCs. The clonotype originates from a woman in her twenties or thirties in good health and CMV-seropositive. In DNA, the CDR3 is TGTGCCAGCAGCTTAGTCCCAGCGGGAGGGCGTAATACGCAGTATTTT. Protein: CASSLVPAGGRNTQYF.